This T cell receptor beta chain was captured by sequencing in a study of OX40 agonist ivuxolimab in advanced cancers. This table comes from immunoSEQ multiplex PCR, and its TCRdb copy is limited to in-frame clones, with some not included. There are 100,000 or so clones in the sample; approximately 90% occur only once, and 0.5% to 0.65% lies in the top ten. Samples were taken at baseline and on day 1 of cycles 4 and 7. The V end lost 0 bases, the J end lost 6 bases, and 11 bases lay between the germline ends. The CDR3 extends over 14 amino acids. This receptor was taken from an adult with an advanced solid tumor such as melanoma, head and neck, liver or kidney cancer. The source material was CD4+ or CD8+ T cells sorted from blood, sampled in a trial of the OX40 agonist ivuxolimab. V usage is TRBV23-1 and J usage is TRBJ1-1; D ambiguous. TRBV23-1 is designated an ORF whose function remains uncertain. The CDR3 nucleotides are TGCGCCAGCAGTCAATCTAGGTCGAGGGCTGAAGCTTTCTTT. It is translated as CASSQSRSRAEAFF.